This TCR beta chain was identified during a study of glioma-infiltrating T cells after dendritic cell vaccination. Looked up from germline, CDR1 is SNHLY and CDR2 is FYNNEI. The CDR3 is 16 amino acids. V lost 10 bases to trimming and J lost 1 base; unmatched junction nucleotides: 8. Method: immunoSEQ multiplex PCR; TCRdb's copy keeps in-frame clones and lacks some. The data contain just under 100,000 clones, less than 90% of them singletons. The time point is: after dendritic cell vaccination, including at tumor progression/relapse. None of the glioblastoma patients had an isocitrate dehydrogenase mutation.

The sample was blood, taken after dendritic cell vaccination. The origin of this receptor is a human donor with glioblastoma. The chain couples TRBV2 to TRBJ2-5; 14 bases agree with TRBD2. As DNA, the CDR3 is TGTGCCACATCGGGACTAGCGGGGGCCCTCCAAGAGACCCAGTACTTC. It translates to CATSGLAGALQETQYF.